This TCR beta chain is from a study of T-cell memory formation after mild COVID-19. Whole-study findings and limits: The study found contracting CD4+ clones mainly in CM and EM and contracting CD8+ clones in EMRA.

TCRdb processed the 5' RACE reads anew with MiXCR; each CDR3 protein has one entry. Here the sample spans about 200,000 distinct CDR3 sequences, around 8.8% being singletons. This clonotype was seen a few times. Its target is not known. The germline CDR1 and CDR2 sequences are SGHDT and YYEEEE. With 3 bases removed from V and 3 bases from J, the gap between germline ends came to 13 bases. The CDR3 runs to 14 residues. The clonotype originates from a man younger than 35 who had mild COVID-19 (a few samples of this study predate the infection). Cell type and time point are not known. The sample taken for sequencing was PBMCs or a T cell subset sorted from them (not recorded which). The chain combines TRBV5-6 with TRBJ2-7; perhaps D is TRBD1 or TRBD2 (5 bases each). The CDR3 nucleotides are TGTGCCAGCAGCTCTTCCGGGACCGACTACGAGCAGTACGTC. Its protein is CASSSSGTDYEQYV.